The present TCR beta chain was sequenced within a study of OX40 agonist ivuxolimab in advanced cancers. The CDR3 covers 15 residues. Clones were read by immunoSEQ multiplex PCR, and TCRdb kept only the in-frame ones, dropping some. Seen here are 50,000 or so clones, around 77% observed once, and the top ten hold 2% to 2.5%. This rearrangement joins TRBV21-1 to TRBJ2-1. TRBV21-1 is a listed pseudogene. Sequenced material: CD4+ or CD8+ T cells sorted from blood, taken in a trial of the OX40 agonist ivuxolimab. The TCR sequence derives from an adult with an advanced solid tumor such as melanoma, head and neck, liver or kidney cancer. CDR3: CASSKQQQGGNEQFF. For the CDR3, the DNA is TGTGCCAGCAGCAAACAACAACAGGGAGGCAATGAGCAGTTCTTC.